The T cell receptor (beta chain) described here comes from a study of T cells in tumors after PD-1 blockade (dated by TCRdb to 2018 to 2020). Context from the whole study: Patients with prior checkpoint blockade, systemic immunosuppressant use, or recent radiotherapy or other anti-cancer therapy within 4 weeks were excluded. RECIST version 1.1 was the standard used to evaluate clinical response. Patients received pembrolizumab 200 mg every 3 weeks or cemiplimab 350 mg every 2 weeks. Using site-matched tumors from BCC or SCC patients sampled before and after anti-PD-1 therapy, the study carried out paired single-cell RNA and TCR sequencing. An average of about 26,000 TCR templates (range about 500-99,264) and approximately 6,000 unique clonotypes was obtained for tumor samples, about 18-fold deeper than single-cell TCR sequencing. Some patients also continued taking vismodegib 150 mg daily during anti-PD-1 treatment. The investigation overall reported the following: Comparisons between pre- and post-treatment samples were the only ones where clonal replacement appeared, with none seen between two pre-treatment samples, a pattern that argues against artifacts from biopsy timing or location. About 41% of tumor TCR clonotypes were detected in blood, and some novel exhausted tumor clones were observed in pre-treatment blood, which was taken as suggesting peripheral recruitment. Exhausted CD8+ clones expanded after therapy were found to be mostly novel clonotypes undetected pre-treatment, suggesting clonal replacement rather than reinvigoration of pre-existing clones. The source of novel T cell clones was not identified and could include lymphoid organs or rare unexpanded clones within the tumor or its periphery.

In light of the paper, this sample's time point label describes: after anti-PD-1 therapy. Tumor biopsies were site-matched, taken from the same primary tumor before and after PD-1 blockade. For bulk TCRbeta sequencing, genomic DNA was extracted from tumor biopsies or peripheral blood, and input amounts ranged from about 600 ng to 6,500 ng. To detect rare clonotypes with greater sensitivity than single-cell TCR sequencing, bulk TCRbeta sequencing was done on the leftover biopsy material. Histologically proven advanced or metastatic basal or squamous cell carcinoma was present in all patients, all of whom were poor candidates for surgical resection. Of the approximately twelve patients making up the basal cell carcinoma cohort, 8 underwent bulk tumor TCR sequencing. Fresh biopsies came from the site of the primary tumor, and part of the tissue was kept in RNAlater for exome and bulk TCR sequencing.

According to the germline V gene (reference sequence), CDR1 reads SGHAT and CDR2 reads FQDESV. V is cut by 5 bases and J by 2 bases, and the space between the germline ends is 9 bases. The CDR3 measures 13 amino acids from cysteine to phenylalanine. The entry retains the CDR3 DNA only, 39 bases that are in frame from base 1. A note on this clone: Its antigen is not yet known. Base qualities are missing; no much larger clone stands one base away.

The immunoSEQ platform was used to carry out deep TCRbeta sequencing. The paper's data handling went like this. For further analysis, only productive rearrangements were exported from the immunoSEQ Analyzer. A two-sided binomial test at Bonferroni-corrected P below 0.01 was used to call clones with significant expansion or contraction between timepoints. T cell phenotypes were assigned to bulk TCRbeta clonotypes by matching to single-cell RNA+TCR-seq clones sharing the same TCRbeta sequence. Clone enrichment in tumor was calculated as tumor frequency divided by PBMC frequency from bulk TCR sequencing. TCRs were sorted with GLIPH into specificity groups, meaning clusters of distinct TCRs that share CDR3 motifs and likely recognize common antigens. Entries here come from immuneACCESS through TCRdb and include only in-frame sequences with V and J called. Some clones fail to appear in such tables; in the studies checked, an unresolved V gene covers under half of the shortfall, and the cause of the remainder is unknown. That table gives V, J and clone size, and the DNA gave D and trimming. The sample data list 1,500 to 2,000 clones, and roughly 75% of these were observed just once. 10% to 12% of the sample lies in the top ten.

This sample comprised tumor tissue, obtained after anti-PD-1 treatment. The chain joins TRBV11-1 to TRBJ1-1; no D gene is confidently identified. The TCR comes from a human donor with basal cell carcinoma. In nucleotide form, the sequence is TGTGCCAGCAGCCCGGGCGCAAACACTGAAGCTTTCTTT. It translates as CASSPGANTEAFF.